Presented here are 18 T cell receptor beta chains from one specimen sequenced in a study of cytomegalovirus exposure and HLA in healthy donors (dated by TCRdb to 2016 to 2017). Libraries were built with the immunoSEQ multiplex PCR assay. The multiplex PCR relied on a mix of 60 forward primers for TCR Vbeta segments and 13 reverse primers for TCR Jbeta segments. Not all clones reach the TCRdb copy of this immuneACCESS table, which keeps in-frame sequences only. Checked studies attribute under half of the gap to unresolved V genes and leave the rest unexplained. The table for this sample lists under 200,000 clones; nearly 80% of them were counted only once. The leading ten clones occupy over 12% of the sample. Specimen: PBMCs. Every receptor here comes from a man aged 45-65 years in good health and CMV-seropositive.

The chain joins TRBV11-2 to TRBJ2-1, with 9 bases matching TRBD2. Losses at the gene ends were 3 bases for V and 4 bases for J; bases not matched to a gene: 7. This CDR3 is 16 amino acids long. Germline-derived CDR1 and CDR2 are SGHAT and FQNNGV. The CDR3 reads CASSFRIAGVYNEQFF. CDR3 DNA: TGTGCCAGCAGCTTTAGGATAGCGGGGGTGTACAATGAGCAGTTCTTC.

The rearrangement joins TRBV29-1 to TRBJ1-5; D is ambiguous. The CDR3 loop spans 12 amino acids. The germline V gene has CDR1 SQVTM and CDR2 ANQGSEA. Trimming stripped 4 bases from V and 7 bases from J, with 11 bases between. CDR3 sequence: CSVGEVSQPQHF. The DNA of the CDR3 is TGCAGCGTTGGTGAGGTGAGCCAGCCCCAGCATTTT.

The chain carries TRBV11-2 and TRBJ1-4, with D unclear. Germline CDR1 reads SGHAT; CDR2 reads FQNNGV. The CDR3 extends over 15 amino acids. Trimming took off 5 bases at V and 8 bases at J, with 18 bases between the two ends. The CDR3 coding sequence is TGTGCCAGCAGCCCCCGAGCAGGCTCAGGAGAAAAACTGTTTTTT. Amino acid sequence: CASSPRAGSGEKLFF. The full variable domain, its missing parts supplied by reference TRBV11-2 and TRBJ1-4, is EAGVAQSPRYKIIEKRQSVAFWCNPISGHATLYWYQQILGQGPKLLIQFQNNGVVDDSQLPKDRFSAERLKGVDSTLKIQPAKLEDSAVYLCASSPRAGSGEKLFFGSGTQLSVL.

The chain combines TRBV18 with TRBJ1-1, with D tentatively TRBD1 (6 bases). CDR1 and CDR2 from the germline V gene are KGHSH and LQKENI. Trimming stripped 0 bases from V and 0 bases from J, with 14 bases between. The CDR3 loop spans 17 amino acids. CDR3 region: CASSPPNPGVMNTEAFF. The CDR3 DNA is TGTGCCAGCTCACCACCGAACCCAGGGGTCATGAACACTGAAGCTTTCTTT.

The chain recombines TRBV13 with TRBJ2-7; TRBD1 is a possible D gene (6 bases). Looked up from germline, CDR1 is PRHDT and CDR2 is FYEKMQ (reference sequence). This CDR3 comprises 13 residues. The ends were cut back, 0 bases at V and 3 bases at J, with 6 bases in the middle. CDR3 region: CASSLGGGYEQYV. The CDR3 DNA reads as TGTGCCAGCAGCTTAGGAGGGGGCTACGAGCAGTACGTC.

The V gene is TRBV5-1, the J gene TRBJ2-2; D possibly corresponds to TRBD1 (6 bases). Germline CDR1 is SGHRS and CDR2 is YFSETQ. This CDR3 has 14 residues. The V gene lost 5 bases and the J gene lost 2 bases, with 10 bases spanning the gap. The CDR3 DNA is TGCGCCAGCAGTCAGGGGACCAACACCGGGGAGCTGTTTTTT. Amino acid sequence: CASSQGTNTGELFF.

This chain joins TRBV2 and TRBJ2-4; D possibly corresponds to TRBD1 (6 bases). This CDR3 comprises 16 residues. Trimming took 6 bases from V and 0 from J, leaving 15 bases between them. Germline V gene sequence: CDR1 SNHLY, CDR2 FYNNEI. CDR3 amino acids: CASSQNTGLAKNIQYF. Here the CDR3 DNA reads TGTGCCAGCAGCCAAAATACAGGGTTAGCCAAAAACATTCAGTACTTC. The complete variable domain, with remaining parts taken from reference TRBV2 and TRBJ2-4, reads EPEVTQTPSHQVTQMGQEVILRCVPISNHLYFYWYRQILGQKVEFLVSFYNNEISEKSEIFDDQFSVERPDGSNFTLKIRSTKLEDSAMYFCASSQNTGLAKNIQYFGAGTRLSVL.

The chain has TRBV6-1 and TRBJ2-3, with 7 positions matching TRBD1. J gave up 4 bases and V 5 bases, and 6 bases lay outside the gene matches. Germline-derived CDR1 and CDR2 are MNHNS and SASEGT. This CDR3 comprises 14 residues. CDR3 DNA sequence: TGTGCCAGCAGTACAGGGGACGCCCCAGATACGCAGTATTTT. Translation: CASSTGDAPDTQYF.

The genes are TRBV2 and TRBJ2-7; possibly TRBD2 for D (6 bases). The germline gives CDR1 SNHLY, CDR2 FYNNEI. V lost 6 bases and J lost 3, with 15 bases in between. CDR3 length equals 14 residues. The CDR3 protein is CASSERDSGYEQYV. In DNA, the CDR3 is TGTGCCAGCAGCGAGAGGGACTCAGGCTACGAGCAGTACGTC.

V is TRBV28 and J is TRBJ1-5; D ambiguous. The germline V gene encodes CDR1 MDHEN and CDR2 SYDVKM. V lost 3 bases, J lost 5 bases, and 5 bases lay in between. The CDR3 runs to 12 residues. Written as DNA, the CDR3 is TGTGCCAGCAGTTTTATCGATCAGCCCCAGCATTTT. This codes for CASSFIDQPQHF.

CDR3 DNA: TGTGCCAGCACCCCTCCAAGGGAGGTCGACACCTTC. Translated, it gives CASTPPREVDTF. This chain joins TRBV21-1 and TRBJ1-2. TRBV21-1 is noted as a pseudogene. CDR3 length: 12 residues.

J is TRBJ1-6 and V is TRBV15; 9 bases fit TRBD1. V lost 0 bases to trimming and J lost 9 bases; unmatched junction nucleotides: 9. CDR3 length: 17 residues. Germline V lookup: CDR1 LNHNV, CDR2 YYDKDF (reference sequence). The CDR3 region has the DNA TGTGCCACCAGCAGAGATGCCGGGACAGGGTCTGCTTCACCCCTCCACTTT. Translation gives CATSRDAGTGSASPLHF.

CDR3 coding DNA: TGTGCCACCCTGAGGGGACAGGATAATTCACCCCTCCACTTT. Its translation is CATLRGQDNSPLHF. J is TRBJ1-6 and V is TRBV2; 8 bases fit TRBD1. The CDR3 consists of 14 residues. Looked up from germline, CDR1 is SNHLY and CDR2 is FYNNEI. V trimming: 10 bases; J trimming: 5 bases; junction bases outside the gene matches: 7.

The chain combines TRBV2 with TRBJ2-1; possibly TRBD1 for D (6 bases). CDR1 and CDR2 (germline): SNHLY, FYNNEI. CDR3 length: 13 amino acids. Trimming stripped 5 bases from V and 4 bases from J, with 9 bases between. The CDR3 DNA reads TGTGCCAGCAGTAGGACAGTATACAATGAGCAGTTCTTC. Residues: CASSRTVYNEQFF.

The V and J genes are TRBV4-1 and TRBJ1-2; weak D call: TRBD1 (6 bases). Trimming left V 3 bases short and J 3 bases short, with 14 bases between. The CDR3 consists of 15 residues. Germline CDR1 reads MGHRA; CDR2 reads YSYEKL. DNA for the CDR3: TGCGCCAGCAGCCAGGGGGCCGGGCGGGACTATGGCTACACCTTC. It is translated as CASSQGAGRDYGYTF.

The V call is TRBV15, the J call TRBJ1-1, with 8 bases aligning to TRBD1. This CDR3 is 15 amino acids long. Trimming at V came to 1 base and at J to 3 bases, leaving 4 bases not matched to a gene. Germline-derived CDR1 and CDR2 are LNHNV and YYDKDF (reference sequence). CDR3 protein: CATSRARGRDTEAFF. The CDR3 DNA follows: TGTGCCACCAGCAGAGCCAGGGGGCGGGACACTGAAGCTTTCTTT.

The chain joins TRBV7-2 to TRBJ2-2, with 11 bases fitting TRBD2. CDR3 length equals 16 residues. CDR1 and CDR2 from the germline V gene are SGHTA and FQGNSA. The ends lost 6 bases at V and 7 bases at J; junction bases unmatched: 10. The CDR3 DNA reads as TGTGCCAGCAGACCGCATAGCGGGGGGGCCGGCGGGGAGCTGTTTTTT. Its translation: CASRPHSGGAGGELFF.

This rearrangement joins TRBV6-5 to TRBJ1-6, with a weak D call TRBD1 (5 bases). The germline V gene encodes CDR1 MNHEY and CDR2 SVGAGI. The CDR3 length is 14 residues. The V end was cut by 3 bases, the J end by 7 bases, with 10 bases between. The DNA for the CDR3 is TGTGCCAGCAGTTATCCAGGGTTAAATTCACCCCTCCACTTT. It specifies CASSYPGLNSPLHF.